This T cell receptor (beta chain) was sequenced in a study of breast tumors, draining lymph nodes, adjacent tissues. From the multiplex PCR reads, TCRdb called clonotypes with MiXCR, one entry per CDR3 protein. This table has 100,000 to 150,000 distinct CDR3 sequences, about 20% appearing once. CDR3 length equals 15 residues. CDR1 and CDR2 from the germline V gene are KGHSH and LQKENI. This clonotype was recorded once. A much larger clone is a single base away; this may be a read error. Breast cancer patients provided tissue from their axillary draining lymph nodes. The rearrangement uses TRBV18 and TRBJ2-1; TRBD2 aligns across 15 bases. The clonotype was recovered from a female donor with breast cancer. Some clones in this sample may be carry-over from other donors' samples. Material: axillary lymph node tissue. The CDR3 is CASSWGLAGGDEQSF. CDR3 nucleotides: TGTGCCAGCTCATGGGGACTAGCGGGAGGTGATGAGCAGTCCTTC. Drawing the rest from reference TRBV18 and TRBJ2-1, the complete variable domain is NAGVMQNPRHLVRRRGQEARLRCSPMKGHSHVYWYRQLPEEGLKFMVYLQKENIIDESGMPKERFSAEFPKEGPSILRIQQVVRGDSAAYFCASSWGLAGGDEQSFGPGTRLTVL.